Listed below are T cell receptor beta chains from one sample, sequenced in a study of stem cell transplantation in POMP-related autoinflammatory disease. Assay: immunoSEQ multiplex PCR; the TCRdb copy retains only in-frame clones and omits some. The sample carries about 8,900 clones, roughly 90% recorded once. Sample: CD8+ T cells from PBMCs, taken before stem cell transplantation. The receptors were sampled from a human donor with POMP-related autoinflammation and immune dysregulation (PRAID). Both conserved end residues are trimmed from each CDR3. Each record gives: CDR3 protein, J gene, V gene.

ATSRDRGVRDTQY TRBJ2-3 TRBV15
ASSLSSYEQY TRBJ2-7 TRBV28
ASSFGMGYGYT TRBJ1-2 TRBV7-9
ASSQVGLNTGELF TRBJ2-2 TRBV4-1
ASSSLPRASNNEQF TRBJ2-1 TRBV5-5
ASTGGTEAF TRBJ1-1 TRBV10-3
TSSLQGQPQH TRBJ1-5 TRBV13
AIRMTSGLSTDTQY TRBJ2-3 TRBV10-3
ASSDSMGGGTEAF TRBJ1-1 TRBV2
AINSDTRGTGELF TRBJ2-2 TRBV10-3
ASSVGTGEETQY TRBJ2-5 TRBV9
ASSGTDRWRGF TRBJ2-1 TRBV7-9
ASRNTYRAPTQF TRBJ2-1 TRBV19
ASSYGRTGTQY TRBJ2-5 TRBV6-5
ASRDLPYT TRBJ1-2 TRBV6-1
ASSGDRGEAF TRBJ1-1 TRBV6-6